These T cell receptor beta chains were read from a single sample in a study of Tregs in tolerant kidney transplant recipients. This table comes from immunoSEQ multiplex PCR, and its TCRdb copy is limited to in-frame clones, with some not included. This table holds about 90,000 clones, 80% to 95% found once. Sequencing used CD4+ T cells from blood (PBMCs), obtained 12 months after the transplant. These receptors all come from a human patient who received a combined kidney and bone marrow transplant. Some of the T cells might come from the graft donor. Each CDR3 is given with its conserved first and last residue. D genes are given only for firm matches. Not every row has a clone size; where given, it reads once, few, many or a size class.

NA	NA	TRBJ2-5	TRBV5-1	TGCGCCAGCAGCGTCGACTACCAAGAGACCCAGTACTTC	CASSVDYQETQYF
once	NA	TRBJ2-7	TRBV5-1	TGCGCCAGCATGGAAGCAGGGAAGGCCTACGAGCAGTACTTC	CASMEAGKAYEQYF
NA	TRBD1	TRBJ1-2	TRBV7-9	TGTGCCAGCGGAGACAGGGTAATGTTTGATGGCTACACCTTC	CASGDRVMFDGYTF
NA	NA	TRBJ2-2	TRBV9	TGTGCCAGCAGTCGGTTATCCGGGGAGCTGTTTTTT	CASSRLSGELFF
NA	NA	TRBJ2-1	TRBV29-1	TGCAGCGTTGAAGGGACTTCTCCTCTTTTATACAATGAGCAGTTCTTC	CSVEGTSPLLYNEQFF
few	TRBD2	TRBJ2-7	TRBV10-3	TGTGCCATCAGTGTGACTAGCGCCTCCTACGAGCAGTACTTC	CAISVTSASYEQYF
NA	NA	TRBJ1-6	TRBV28	TGTGCCAGCAACGGGTGGGGCAGGGGATGGGATTCCCCCCTCCACTTT	CASNGWGRGWDSPLHF
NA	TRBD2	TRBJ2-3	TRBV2	TGTGCCAGCAGTGAATTATCTGGACTAGCCTCGGCAGATACGCAGTATTTT	CASSELSGLASADTQYF
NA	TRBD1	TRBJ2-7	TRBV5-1	TGCGCCAGCAGCTGGGACAGGGGGCAATACGAGCAGTACTTC	CASSWDRGQYEQYF
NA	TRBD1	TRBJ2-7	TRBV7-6	TGTGCCAGCAGCTTGGACAGGGTCTCCTACGAGCAGTACTTC	CASSLDRVSYEQYF
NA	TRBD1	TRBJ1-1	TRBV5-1	TGCGCCAGCAGCTTGGTAGAAAGGACAGGGGGCCGAGGTGCTTTCTTT	CASSLVERTGGRGAFF
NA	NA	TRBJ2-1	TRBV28	TGTGCCAGCAGTTCACTCCAGGTCCTCAATGAGCAGTTCTTC	CASSSLQVLNEQFF
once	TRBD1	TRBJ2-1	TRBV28	TGTGCCACCATCCGGCCGACAGGGGCCCAAAATGAGCAGTTCTTC	CATIRPTGAQNEQFF
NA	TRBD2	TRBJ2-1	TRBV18	TGTGCCAGCTCACCCCAGTGGGGCGGGGGCTCCTACAATGAGCAGTTCTTC	CASSPQWGGGSYNEQFF
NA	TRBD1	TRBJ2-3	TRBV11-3	TGTGCCAGCAGCTACGGGACAGGGAAGGGAGATACGCAGTATTTT	CASSYGTGKGDTQYF
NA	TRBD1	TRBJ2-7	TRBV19	TGTGCCAGTAGTATGGGGACAGGGGGCTTCTCCTACGAGCAGTACTTC	CASSMGTGGFSYEQYF
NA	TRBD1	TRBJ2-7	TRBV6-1	TGTGCCAGCGGATGGACAGGAGGCAACGAGCAGTACTTC	CASGWTGGNEQYF
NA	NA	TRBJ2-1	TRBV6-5	TGTGCCACCACGAGGGGGAAGGGTGAGCAGTTCTTC	CATTRGKGEQFF
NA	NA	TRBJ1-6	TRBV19	TGTGCCAGTAGAGGGGAAGGGGTGATGGCACCCCTCCACTTT	CASRGEGVMAPLHF
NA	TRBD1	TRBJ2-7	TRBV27	TGTGCCAGCAGTTTTCTAGGGGGCGGTGCGGGCGAGCAGTACTTC	CASSFLGGGAGEQYF
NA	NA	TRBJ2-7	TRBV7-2	TGTGCCAGCAGCTTCACAGGAGTCTCCTACGAGCAGTACTTC	CASSFTGVSYEQYF
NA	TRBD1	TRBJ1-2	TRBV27	TGTGCCAGCAGCCCGACAGGGGTTATTAACTATGGCTACACCTTC	CASSPTGVINYGYTF
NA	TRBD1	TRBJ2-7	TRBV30	TGTGCCTGGAGCGGGGACAGGGCTTTCTCCTACGAGCAGTACTTC	CAWSGDRAFSYEQYF
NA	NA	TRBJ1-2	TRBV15	TGTGCCACCAGCAGAGAACGGCCAGGACAAGGGTTGGGCGGCTACACCTTC	CATSRERPGQGLGGYTF